The 15 T cell receptor beta chains presented below share a single source sample, sequenced in a study of blood T cell repertoires in COVID-19. Clones were read by immunoSEQ multiplex PCR, and TCRdb kept only the in-frame ones, dropping some. This table holds roughly 190,000 clones, around 83% found once. Sequenced sample: peripheral blood. Receptors were obtained from a woman of 80 years or more in a cohort sampled during active or convalescent COVID-19.

The chain joins TRBV18 to TRBJ1-4, with D uncertain. There are 14 residues in the CDR3. Germline V gene data show CDR1 as KGHSH and CDR2 as LQKENI. The V gene lost 3 bases and the J gene lost 2 bases, with 7 bases spanning the gap. The CDR3 loop is CASSPGRTNEKLFF. The CDR3 coding sequence is TGTGCCAGCTCACCGGGGAGGACTAATGAAAAACTGTTTTTT.

This chain joins TRBV18 and TRBJ2-5; 10 bases fit TRBD1. This CDR3 is 15 amino acids long. In germline, CDR1 is KGHSH, CDR2 LQKENI. V lost 6 bases, J lost 4 bases, and 8 bases stayed unmatched. The CDR3 protein is CASSPDRGRPETQYF. CDR3 sequence (DNA): TGTGCCAGCTCTCCAGACAGGGGGCGCCCAGAGACCCAGTACTTC.

The rearrangement uses TRBV30 and TRBJ2-3; TRBD2 agrees at 9 bases. The CDR3 has 16 amino acids. Trimming cost V 0 bases and J 2 bases; bases outside gene matches: 6. Germline V gene sequence: CDR1 GTSNPN, CDR2 SVGIG (reference sequence). DNA of the CDR3: TGTGCCTGGAGTGTGGGGCTAGCGGGATTCACAGATACGCAGTATTTT. Encoded protein: CAWSVGLAGFTDTQYF.

The rearrangement uses TRBV6-5 and TRBJ1-6, with TRBD1 matching 7 bases. This CDR3 has 13 amino acids. CDR1 and CDR2 (germline): MNHEY, SVGAGI. The trim removed 6 bases at V and 5 bases at J, leaving 1 base unmatched. As DNA, the CDR3 is TGTGCCAGCAGAGGGACAGATAATTCACCCCTCCACTTT. It translates to CASRGTDNSPLHF.

This clone is a singleton in its sample. The CDR3 sequence: CASSLDWGASGNTIYF. For the CDR3, the DNA is TGTGCCAGCAGCTTAGATTGGGGAGCCTCTGGAAACACCATATATTTT. This chain connects TRBV7-2 to TRBJ1-3; D gene unclear. CDR1 and CDR2 (germline): SGHTA, FQGNSA. V lost 1 base to trimming and J lost 0 bases, with 10 bases between them. CDR3 length: 16 amino acids.

The chain has TRBV10-3 and TRBJ2-3; tentative D call: TRBD2 (7 bases). Between the trimmed V and J ends, which lost 4 bases and 8 bases, there was a span of 28 bases. This CDR3 spans 18 amino acids. Germline assignment: CDR1 ENHRY and CDR2 SYGVKD. CDR3 DNA sequence: TGTGCCATCAGTGCAATCGTCGGGGGGCGGGGGCCCGCTGGTACGCAGTATTTT. Translating it yields CAISAIVGGRGPAGTQYF.

The chain combines TRBV27 with TRBJ2-7; 9 bases agree with TRBD1. The germline V gene encodes CDR1 MNHEY and CDR2 SMNVEV (reference sequence). The V segment lost 6 bases and the J segment 1 base; nucleotides outside the gene matches: 4. The length of the CDR3 is 14 residues. DNA for the CDR3: TGTGCCAGCAGGCGGACAGGGGAATCCTACGAGCAGTACGTC. Protein sequence: CASRRTGESYEQYV.

The V and J genes are TRBV2 and TRBJ1-2; TRBD1 matches 9 bases. The CDR3 contains 15 residues. V lost 11 bases, J lost 3 bases, and 13 bases stayed unmatched. Germline loops: CDR1 SNHLY, CDR2 FYNNEI. The CDR3 loop is CADKYGTGSYYGYTF. Here the CDR3 DNA reads TGTGCCGACAAATACGGGACAGGGTCCTACTATGGCTACACCTTC.

This chain joins TRBV2 and TRBJ1-1, with D maybe TRBD1 (6 bases). CDR3 length equals 14 residues. Germline values: CDR1 SNHLY, CDR2 FYNNEI. Trimming pared 6 bases from V and 4 bases from J, leaving 15 bases between. CDR3 nucleotide sequence: TGTGCCAGCAGGTCCCAACAGGGAGTCACTGAAGCTTTCTTT. Its protein is CASRSQQGVTEAFF.

V is TRBV5-1 and J is TRBJ2-7; D might be TRBD1 (7 bases). V was clipped by 0 bases and J by 6 bases, with 13 bases between them. This CDR3 spans 14 amino acids. Germline CDR1 is SGHRS and CDR2 is YFSETQ. CDR3 sequence: CASSLGLGGSEQYV. Here the CDR3 DNA reads TGCGCCAGCAGCTTGGGACTAGGGGGCTCCGAGCAGTACGTC.

The chain's CDR3 is CASSSGQLNTEAFF. CDR3 nucleotide sequence: TGCGCCAGCAGCTCTGGACAGTTGAACACTGAAGCTTTCTTT. The chain combines TRBV5-1 with TRBJ1-1; a weak D match, TRBD1 (6 bases). V was pared by 3 bases and J by 0 bases, with 9 bases between. Germline CDR1 reads SGHRS; CDR2 reads YFSETQ. This CDR3 is 14 amino acids long.

The V call is TRBV18, the J call TRBJ2-5, with D possibly being TRBD1 (5 bases). CDR1 and CDR2 (germline): KGHSH, LQKENI. V shed 0 bases and J shed 5 bases, with 13 bases lying between them. The CDR3 consists of 15 residues. This CDR3 is CASSPPARQGETQYF. DNA for the CDR3: TGTGCCAGCTCACCACCGGCAAGGCAGGGCGAGACCCAGTACTTC.

The chain carries TRBV6-2 or TRBV6-3 and TRBJ1-1; possible D gene TRBD1, 6 bases. Germline CDR1 reads MNHEY; CDR2 reads SVGEGT. Trimming left V 5 bases short and J 0 bases short, with 10 bases between. The CDR3 consists of 14 residues. The CDR3 DNA reads TGTGCCAGCAGTATCAGGGGCATGAACACTGAAGCTTTCTTT. This encodes CASSIRGMNTEAFF.

The chain combines TRBV10-3 with TRBJ2-7; the D is unclear. The germline V gene encodes CDR1 ENHRY and CDR2 SYGVKD. This CDR3 region has 13 residues. V lost 3 bases and J lost 2, with 8 bases in between. CDR3 sequence reads: CAISDYSPYEQYF. The CDR3 DNA reads as TGTGCCATCAGTGACTACAGCCCCTACGAGCAGTACTTC.

The V and J genes are TRBV10-2 and TRBJ1-1, with 7 bases aligning to TRBD1. The CDR3 spans 14 residues. The germline gives CDR1 WSHSY, CDR2 SAAADI. J was trimmed by 0 bases and V by 8 bases; bases with no gene match: 6. The CDR3 DNA reads as TGCGCCAGCTCCGGACAGGCCCTGAACACTGAAGCTTTCTTT. It codes for CASSGQALNTEAFF.